At least ten counts were recorded for the clone carrying this TCR beta chain. This entry is derived from a study of regulatory T cells in long-lasting Graves disease. Deletions cut 8 bases from V and 1 base from J, with 14 bases between. CDR3 length: 15 residues. Germline CDR1 and CDR2: KGHSH and LQKENI. Regarding time point: newly diagnosed GD, antithyroid drugs for less than 3 months. The authors made the TCR library using RNA they extracted from PBMCs. Each patient gave approximately 9.6 milliliters of EDTA-anticoagulated peripheral blood. Researchers made TCR beta libraries by using iRepertoire HTBI primers and running Arm-PCR on CDR3 regions. Using its own MiXCR run on the multiplex PCR reads, TCRdb lists one record per CDR3 protein. The table shows more than 450,000 distinct CDR3 sequences, with 16% occurring only once. This same sample was also taken into another study, of T cells in Graves' hyperthyroidism and ophthalmopathy.

The receptor comes from a man aged 40-55 years with Graves disease. J is TRBJ2-2 and V is TRBV18, with a tentative D call TRBD1 (5 bases). This specimen consisted of peripheral blood mononuclear cells (PBMCs), obtained at new diagnosis, from a patient treated with antithyroid drugs. DNA of the CDR3: TGTGCCAGCAGTTGGGGCACCATGAACACCGGGGAGCTGTTTTTT. It is translated as CASSWGTMNTGELFF.